A single sample gave rise to the 4 T cell receptor beta chains below, sequenced in a study of regulatory T cells in long-lasting Graves disease. Time point: newly diagnosed GD, antithyroid drugs for less than 3 months. The TCR library used RNA extracted from PBMCs. Library construction for TCR beta used iRepertoire HTBI primers and Arm-PCR of CDR3 regions. MiXCR, applied by TCRdb to the multiplex PCR reads, yields one record per CDR3 protein. The sample contains 300,000 to 400,000 distinct CDR3 sequences, 15% to 20% of which appear only once. This sample also appeared in a second study, on T cells in Graves' hyperthyroidism and ophthalmopathy.

The sequencing here drew on peripheral blood mononuclear cells (PBMCs), taken at new diagnosis, from a patient treated with antithyroid drugs. Source of these receptors: a middle-aged man with Graves disease.

The chain has TRBV5-1 and TRBJ1-1; no firm D call. Per germline, CDR1 SGHRS and CDR2 YFSETQ. Trimming took off 0 bases at V and 3 bases at J, with 15 bases between the two ends. The CDR3 has 16 residues. The CDR3 nucleotides are TGCGCCAGCAGCTTGGACAATCCAGGCACCTACACTGAAGCTTTCTTT. Translated: CASSLDNPGTYTEAFF.

This clonotype was detected a few times. The rearrangement uses TRBV20-1 and TRBJ2-5, with no clear D. The CDR3 contains 12 residues. V was cut by 5 bases and J by 5 bases, with 12 bases left in between. The V gene's germline CDR1 is DFQATT and CDR2 SNEGSKA (reference sequence). CDR3 residues: CSADRTGETQYF. The CDR3 nucleotides read TGCAGTGCTGACCGAACTGGGGAGACCCAGTACTTC.

The table lists this clonotype with many counts. The CDR3 loop is CASSSGQGTEAFF. CDR3 DNA sequence: TGTGCCAGCAGTTCGGGACAGGGCACTGAAGCTTTCTTT. This chain joins TRBV28 and TRBJ1-1, with TRBD1 matching 9 bases. V was clipped by 4 bases and J by 4 bases; unmatched bases: 1. Germline lookup yields CDR1 MDHEN and CDR2 SYDVKM. The CDR3 totals 13 residues.

The sample holds a few counts of this clonotype. The chain carries TRBV30 and TRBJ1-5; D is unclear. With 2 bases removed from V and 0 bases from J, the gap between germline ends came to 5 bases. The CDR3 length is 13 residues. In germline, CDR1 is GTSNPN, CDR2 SVGIG (reference sequence). The DNA of the CDR3 is TGTGCCTGGAGTATAGATAGCAATCAGCCCCAGCATTTT. Translated: CAWSIDSNQPQHF.